The 20 T cell receptor beta chains below come from one sample, sequenced in a study of T cells after yellow fever vaccination. MiXCR was run by TCRdb on the 5' RACE reads, yielding one entry per CDR3 protein. Here the sample spans about 310,000 distinct CDR3 sequences, roughly 3.5% being singletons. The source material was PBMCs, sampled on the day of the yellow fever booster vaccination. Receptor source: a man younger than 35 who received the YFV17D yellow fever vaccine.

The rearrangement uses TRBV7-2 and TRBJ2-5, with TRBD1 matching over 7 bases. The CDR3 contains 15 residues. Losses at the gene ends were 5 bases for V and 4 bases for J; bases not matched to a gene: 10. The germline V gene has CDR1 SGHTA and CDR2 FQGNSA. CDR3 amino acids: CASSQTTGMRETQYF. The CDR3, as DNA: TGTGCCAGCAGCCAGACGACAGGGATGAGAGAGACCCAGTACTTC.

This clonotype showed up just a few times. This chain uses TRBV4-1 with TRBJ1-2; 12 bases are a match to TRBD1. Germline CDR1 is MGHRA and CDR2 is YSYEKL. There are 15 residues in the CDR3. Trimming at V came to 10 bases and at J to 0 bases, leaving 6 bases not matched to a gene. CDR3 in DNA: TGCGCCATACAGGGACAGGGGGCTCCTAACTATGGCTACACCTTC. It translates to CAIQGQGAPNYGYTF.

This clonotype showed up many times. The chain has TRBV7-2 and TRBJ1-1; no firm D call. Trimming removed 4 bases from V and 1 base from J, with 13 bases in between. The germline CDR1 and CDR2 sequences are SGHTA and FQGNSA. The CDR3 consists of 15 residues. CDR3 in DNA: TGTGCCAGCAGCTCGCAACCTGGGAAGAACACTGAAGCTTTCTTT. It codes for CASSSQPGKNTEAFF.

J is TRBJ1-6 and V is TRBV7-9; D ambiguous. The CDR3 is made up of 12 amino acids. Germline V lookup: CDR1 SEHNR, CDR2 FQNEAQ (reference sequence). V was trimmed by 5 bases and J by 5 bases, leaving 4 bases between them. In DNA, the CDR3 is TGTGCCAGCAGCCGGAATAATTCACCCCTCCACTTT. Translation: CASSRNNSPLHF. The entire variable domain, with the rest obtained from reference TRBV7-9 and TRBJ1-6, is as follows: DTGVSQNPRHKITKRGQNVTFRCDPISEHNRLYWYRQTLGQGPEFLTYFQNEAQLEKSRLLSDRFSAERPKGSFSTLEIQRTEQGDSAMYLCASSRNNSPLHFGNGTRLTVT.

This clonotype has at least ten counts. The rearrangement links TRBV2 to TRBJ2-7, with 9 bases matching TRBD2. Germline assignment: CDR1 SNHLY and CDR2 FYNNEI. Trimming cost V 6 bases and J 2 bases; bases outside gene matches: 2. The CDR3 sequence is 13 residues long. CDR3 protein: CASRGLAPYEQYF. As DNA, the CDR3 is TGTGCCAGCAGGGGACTAGCCCCCTACGAGCAGTACTTC.

This clonotype was counted at least ten times. The chain recombines TRBV6-1 with TRBJ2-1, with TRBD2 as a possible D gene (6 bases). The length of the CDR3 is 16 residues. Germline-derived CDR1 and CDR2 are MNHNS and SASEGT. V lost 0 bases and J lost 1, with 10 bases in between. The CDR3 nucleotides read TGTGCCAGCAGTGAAGCCGCCGCGGGGTCCTACAATGAGCAGTTCTTC. It encodes CASSEAAAGSYNEQFF.

This clonotype was counted between two and nine times. The V gene is TRBV27, the J gene TRBJ2-1; D ambiguous. The CDR3 is 14 amino acids. In germline, CDR1 is MNHEY, CDR2 SMNVEV (reference sequence). Trimming took 4 bases from V and 4 from J, leaving 11 bases between them. CDR3 sequence: CASSSYRHYNEQFF. CDR3 bases: TGTGCCAGCAGTTCATACCGCCATTACAATGAGCAGTTCTTC.

The chain combines TRBV24-1 with TRBJ2-2, with D hard to call. The germline V gene encodes CDR1 KGHDR and CDR2 SFDVKD. The CDR3 runs to 15 residues. With 0 bases removed from V and 2 bases from J, the gap between germline ends came to 6 bases. CDR3 bases: TGTGCCACCAGTGATTTGGTACAAAACACCGGGGAGCTGTTTTTT. It specifies CATSDLVQNTGELFF.

This clonotype was seen a few times. J is TRBJ2-2 and V is TRBV5-6, with D possibly matching TRBD2 (5 bases). The CDR3 is 15 residues long. Trimming shortened V by 4 bases and J by 1 base, and 11 bases separated the two germline ends. Germline CDR1 reads SGHDT; CDR2 reads YYEEEE. The CDR3 loop is CASSQTTLNTGELFF. The CDR3 DNA reads as TGTGCCAGCAGCCAGACTACCTTGAACACCGGGGAGCTGTTTTTT. The complete variable domain, with remaining parts taken from reference TRBV5-6 and TRBJ2-2, reads DAGVTQSPTHLIKTRGQQVTLRCSPKSGHDTVSWYQQALGQGPQFIFQYYEEEERQRGNFPDRFSGHQFPNYSSELNVNALLLGDSALYLCASSQTTLNTGELFFGEGSRLTVL.

In this sample, this clonotype turned up many times. The chain carries TRBV7-2 and TRBJ2-3; 8 bases are shared with TRBD2. Trimming took 5 bases from V and 0 from J; bases not matched to a gene: 4. Per the germline V gene, CDR1 is SGHTA and CDR2 is FQGNSA. This CDR3 has 15 amino acids. The CDR3 nucleotides read TGTGCCAGCAGCCCGGGGGGGCCGAGCACAGATACGCAGTATTTT. Its protein product is CASSPGGPSTDTQYF.

This chain joins TRBV28 and TRBJ1-2; no clear D gene. The V and J ends lost 5 bases and 2 bases respectively, with 9 bases between them. The CDR3 is made up of 13 amino acids. Germline V gene lookup returns CDR1 MDHEN and CDR2 SYDVKM. The CDR3 protein is CASSQYRNYGYTF. Here the CDR3 DNA reads TGTGCCAGCAGTCAATACAGAAACTATGGCTACACCTTC.

The CDR3 DNA follows: TGTGCCAGCAGCCAAGTTGTTTCGAGAACTAGCACAGATACGCAGTATTTT. Amino acid sequence: CASSQVVSRTSTDTQYF. The V gene is TRBV3-1, the J gene TRBJ2-3; D not certain. This CDR3 region has 17 residues. Germline CDR1 reads LGHDT; CDR2 reads YNNKEL (reference sequence). Trimming took 1 base from V and 0 from J, leaving 14 bases between them.

This clonotype was found a few times. The rearrangement uses TRBV4-3 and TRBJ1-2; no clear D gene. Looked up from germline, CDR1 is LGHNA and CDR2 is YSLEER. The ends were cut back, 4 bases at V and 10 bases at J, with 13 bases in the middle. The CDR3 is 12 residues long. Here the CDR3 DNA reads TGCGCCAGCAGCCGCTCAAGAGACCTCTACACCTTC. Its protein is CASSRSRDLYTF.

This clonotype was counted ten times or more. This chain joins TRBV5-6 and TRBJ2-1; 13 nucleotides align to TRBD2. The J segment lost 6 bases and the V segment lost 7 bases, leaving 13 bases of the junction unmatched. The CDR3 runs to 17 residues. Germline values: CDR1 SGHDT, CDR2 YYEEEE. CDR3 protein: CASSTYSGTSGVNEQFF. The CDR3 bases are TGTGCCAGCTCTACCTACTCCGGGACTAGCGGGGTCAATGAGCAGTTCTTC.

The chain employs TRBV27 and TRBJ2-1; possible D gene TRBD2, 6 bases. The ends were cut back, 6 bases at V and 8 bases at J, with 17 bases in the middle. The V gene's germline CDR1 is MNHEY and CDR2 SMNVEV (reference sequence). CDR3 size: 14 residues. CDR3 sequence reads: CASRDGGENDEQFF. For the CDR3, the DNA is TGTGCCAGCAGGGACGGGGGTGAAAACGATGAGCAGTTCTTC.

This clonotype was recorded a few times. This chain connects TRBV9 to TRBJ1-6; D gene unclear. The germline V and J ends were trimmed by 5 bases and 1 base, with 7 bases remaining between them. The CDR3 length is 14 residues. Germline lookup yields CDR1 SGDLS and CDR2 YYNGEE. The CDR3 DNA reads as TGTGCCAGCAGTAGGGAGTCCTATAATTCACCCCTCCACTTT. It specifies CASSRESYNSPLHF.

This clonotype has just a few counts. CDR3 protein: CASSTGQGEQYF. Here the CDR3 DNA reads TGTGCCAGCAGCACGGGACAGGGCGAGCAGTACTTC. The J gene is TRBJ2-7, the V gene TRBV7-9; TRBD1 aligns across 9 bases. Germline assignment: CDR1 SEHNR and CDR2 FQNEAQ (reference sequence). The CDR3 spans 12 residues. Trimming cost V 5 bases and J 6 bases; bases outside gene matches: 2.

This clonotype was counted between two and nine times. The chain has TRBV7-8 and TRBJ2-2, with 8 bases identical to TRBD1. V was pared by 6 bases and J by 11 bases, with 14 bases of the junction left unmatched. Germline V lookup: CDR1 SGHVS, CDR2 FQNEAQ. This CDR3 comprises 15 residues. The CDR3 nucleotides are TGTGCCAGCAGGGACAGGGTGGGAAACAGGCAAGAGCTGTTTTTT. Its protein product is CASRDRVGNRQELFF.

The sample holds a few counts of this clonotype. The genes are TRBV28 and TRBJ1-2, with D maybe TRBD1 (5 bases). The ends were cut back, 1 base at V and 4 bases at J, with 13 bases in the middle. The CDR3 runs 15 residues. Germline CDR1 MDHEN, CDR2 SYDVKM. The CDR3 loop reads CASSLFGATLYGYTF. The CDR3 region has the DNA TGTGCCAGCAGTTTATTCGGGGCAACCCTCTATGGCTACACCTTC.

This clonotype was observed many times. The rearrangement links TRBV7-2 to TRBJ2-2; D tentatively fits TRBD1 or TRBD2 (5 bases each). The CDR3 is 15 amino acids. The germline V and J ends were trimmed by 1 base and 5 bases, with 11 bases remaining between them. CDR1 is SGHTA, CDR2 FQGNSA, per germline. The CDR3 nucleotides are TGTGCCAGCAGCTTAGATACGGGGCGGACCGGGGAGCTGTTTTTT. Translation: CASSLDTGRTGELFF.